These 4 T cell receptor beta chains originate from one sample sequenced in a study of T-cell memory formation after mild COVID-19 (dated by TCRdb to 2020 to 2023). Libraries were built with 5' RACE. The data were produced on an Illumina NovaSeq 6000. Through fastp at Q25 and MiXCR, TCRdb rebuilt clones from the public reads, retaining in-frame beta chains. One record per CDR3 amino acid sequence lists the most common genes and DNA. The sample includes 150,000 to 200,000 distinct CDR3 sequences, with 20% to 25% observed a single time. 20% to 25% of the sample comes from the top ten. The sequencing input was PBMCs or a T cell subset sorted from them (not recorded which). Source of these receptors: an adult woman who had mild COVID-19 (a few samples of this study predate the infection). The sample titles of this study are shuffled in the database, so cell type and time point are left out; the donor was told from shared clones.

This clonotype was observed a handful of times. The rearrangement links TRBV29-1 to TRBJ2-2, with D perhaps assigned TRBD1 or TRBD2 (5 bases each). The CDR3 has 14 amino acids. Germline V gives CDR1 SQVTM, CDR2 ANQGSEA. V was clipped by 1 base and J by 2 bases, with 8 bases between them. DNA for the CDR3: TGCAGCGTTGAAGCAGGGAGAAACACCGGGGAGCTGTTTTTT. Its translation is CSVEAGRNTGELFF.

The J gene is TRBJ2-7, the V gene TRBV15; a possible D gene is TRBD2 (5 bases). CDR3 length: 14 residues. Germline V lookup: CDR1 LNHNV, CDR2 YYDKDF (reference sequence). V was trimmed by 1 base and J by 6 bases, leaving 13 bases between them. CDR3 coding DNA: TGTGCCACCAGCAGAGCCCACAACGGGATCGAGCAGTACTTC. The encoded protein is CATSRAHNGIEQYF.

This clonotype was observed at least ten times. The genes are TRBV29-1 and TRBJ2-3; no clear D. Looked up from germline, CDR1 is SQVTM and CDR2 is ANQGSEA. This CDR3 has 14 amino acids. The V end lost 0 bases, the J end lost 2 bases, and 9 bases lay between the germline ends. This CDR3 is CSVEERADTDTQYF. The CDR3 nucleotides are TGCAGCGTTGAAGAACGGGCCGACACAGATACGCAGTATTTT.

This sequence joins TRBV20-1 and TRBJ1-6; tentatively, D is TRBD1 (5 bases). Germline CDR1 is DFQATT and CDR2 is SNEGSKA (reference sequence). The CDR3 is 14 residues long. V dropped 0 bases and J dropped 7 bases, with 10 bases sitting between them. The CDR3 nucleotides read TGCAGTGCTAGAGATGACAGTCCAAATTCACCCCTCCACTTT. Encoded protein: CSARDDSPNSPLHF.